A selection of T cell receptor beta chains follows, all from one sample in a study of cytomegalovirus exposure and HLA in healthy donors. Method: immunoSEQ multiplex PCR; TCRdb's copy keeps in-frame clones and lacks some. The sample shows about 160,000 clones, roughly four fifths of them seen only once. Material for sequencing was PBMCs. The receptors here all came from a man between 45 and 60 years old in good health and CMV-seropositive. CDR3s include the opening cysteine and the closing phenylalanine or tryptophan. Fields, in order: D gene, J gene, V gene, clone size, CDR3 DNA, CDR3 protein. A D gene is named only where the DNA matches it firmly. Part of the rows lack a size; the others show once, few, many or a class for expanded clones.

D: NA; J: TRBJ2-2; V: TRBV7-3; size: NA; DNA: TGTGCCAGCAGACAACGGGGCGGGGAGAACACCGGGGAGCTGTTTTTT; CDR3: CASRQRGGENTGELFF
D: NA; J: TRBJ1-2; V: TRBV9; size: once; DNA: TGTGCCAGCGGAGGGGCTGCTAACTATGGCTACACCTTC; CDR3: CASGGAANYGYTF
D: NA; J: TRBJ1-1; V: TRBV19; size: NA; DNA: TGTGCCAGTAGTATCATCACAGGTACTGAAGCTTTCTTT; CDR3: CASSIITGTEAFF
D: TRBD1; J: TRBJ1-2; V: TRBV5-5; size: NA; DNA: TGTGCCAGCAGCTTTACAGGGGGAAGCACCTTC; CDR3: CASSFTGGSTF
D: TRBD1; J: TRBJ2-7; V: TRBV5-6; size: NA; DNA: TGTGCCAGCAGCTTCGGGACAGACCCCTACGAGCAGTACTTC; CDR3: CASSFGTDPYEQYF
D: TRBD1; J: TRBJ2-5; V: TRBV6-6; size: few; DNA: TGTGCCAGCATGACAGGGTTAGAGACCCAGTACTTC; CDR3: CASMTGLETQYF
D: NA; J: TRBJ2-1; V: TRBV9; size: NA; DNA: TGTGCCAGCAGCGACGGTGAAAGCTCCTACAATGAGCAGTTCTTC; CDR3: CASSDGESSYNEQFF
D: NA; J: TRBJ1-2; V: TRBV6-6; size: NA; DNA: TGTGCCAGCAGTCCACCAGGGACTAGTGGCTACACCTTC; CDR3: CASSPPGTSGYTF
D: NA; J: TRBJ2-5; V: TRBV18; size: NA; DNA: TGTGCCAGCTCACGCGGGTCCAACCAAGAGACCCAGTACTTC; CDR3: CASSRGSNQETQYF
D: TRBD2; J: TRBJ2-7; V: TRBV9; size: NA; DNA: TGTGCCAGCAGCGTTGGGACTAGAGGGCTGGAGCAGTACTTC; CDR3: CASSVGTRGLEQYF
D: TRBD1; J: TRBJ2-7; V: TRBV6-5; size: NA; DNA: TGTGCCAGCAGGGGACAGGGAGGGTCCTACGAGCAGTACTTC; CDR3: CASRGQGGSYEQYF
D: TRBD1; J: TRBJ1-1; V: TRBV7-9; size: NA; DNA: TGTGCCAGCAGCACAAACAGGGGAAAAGGGTTCTCTGAAGCTTTCTTT; CDR3: CASSTNRGKGFSEAFF
D: TRBD2; J: TRBJ2-7; V: TRBV5-8; size: NA; DNA: TGTGCCAGCAGCGGATGGCGGGAGGGCGACGAGCAGTACTTC; CDR3: CASSGWREGDEQYF
D: NA; J: TRBJ2-6; V: TRBV29-1; size: NA; DNA: TGCAGCGTTGACAGCTCTGGGGCCAACGTCCTGACTTTC; CDR3: CSVDSSGANVLTF
D: NA; J: TRBJ2-1; V: TRBV7-9; size: NA; DNA: TGTGCCAGCAGCTTAGAGACTAGGAAGGCCTACAATGAGCAGTTCTTC; CDR3: CASSLETRKAYNEQFF
D: NA; J: TRBJ2-7; V: TRBV5-4; size: once; DNA: TGTGCCAGCAGCTTGGCCGGGGTCTACGAGCAGTACTTC; CDR3: CASSLAGVYEQYF
D: TRBD1; J: TRBJ1-2; V: TRBV4-3; size: NA; DNA: TGCGCCAGCAGCCACGGGACAGGGAGGGGACTTCGCTATGGCTACACCTTC; CDR3: CASSHGTGRGLRYGYTF
D: NA; J: TRBJ1-3; V: TRBV21-1; size: NA; DNA: TGTGCCAGCAGTCCCCCCCCCGGACAGGTATTGGGAAACACCATATATTTT; CDR3: CASSPPPGQVLGNTIYF
D: NA; J: TRBJ1-2; V: TRBV28; size: few; DNA: TGTGCCAGCAGGAATGCGGACAGTATCTATGGCTACACCTTC; CDR3: CASRNADSIYGYTF
D: NA; J: TRBJ1-3; V: TRBV28; size: NA; DNA: TGTGCCAGCAGAGGGGCTTCCTCTGGAAACACCATATATTTT; CDR3: CASRGASSGNTIYF
D: TRBD2; J: TRBJ2-5; V: TRBV7-2; size: NA; DNA: TGTGCCAGCAGCTACCGCCGCGGGGGAGAGACCCAGTACTTC; CDR3: CASSYRRGGETQYF
D: NA; J: TRBJ1-2; V: TRBV29-1; size: NA; DNA: TGCAGCGTTGGGCAGGGGACTAACTATGGCTACACCTTC; CDR3: CSVGQGTNYGYTF
D: TRBD2; J: TRBJ2-7; V: TRBV7-2; size: NA; DNA: TGTGCCAGCAGCTTAGTACTAGCGGGATTCGAGCAGTACTTC; CDR3: CASSLVLAGFEQYF
D: NA; J: TRBJ2-5; V: TRBV13; size: few; DNA: TGTGCCAGCAGCTCCGGGATTAAAGAGACCCAGTACTTC; CDR3: CASSSGIKETQYF
D: NA; J: TRBJ1-3; V: TRBV6-6; size: NA; DNA: TGTGCCAGCAGTTACTCGACTCTCTCCGGAAACACCATATATTTT; CDR3: CASSYSTLSGNTIYF
D: TRBD1; J: TRBJ1-1; V: TRBV19; size: NA; DNA: TGTGCCACCCAGGGTCGGACAGGGGGCACTGAAGCTTTCTTT; CDR3: CATQGRTGGTEAFF
D: NA; J: TRBJ2-5; V: TRBV5-1; size: few; DNA: TGCGCCAGCAGCTTGTTCAGCCAAGAGACCCAGTACTTC; CDR3: CASSLFSQETQYF
D: TRBD1; J: TRBJ2-7; V: TRBV11-3; size: NA; DNA: TGTGCCAGCAGCCCCCGGACAGGGAATGAATACGAGCAGTACTTC; CDR3: CASSPRTGNEYEQYF
D: TRBD1; J: TRBJ2-1; V: TRBV13; size: NA; DNA: TGTGCCAGCAGCTTAGGGGGTAGGGGGCCCCCCAATGAGCAGTTCTTC; CDR3: CASSLGGRGPPNEQFF
D: TRBD1; J: TRBJ1-2; V: TRBV4-3; size: NA; DNA: TGCGCCAGCAGCCAACCTGGGACAGGAAAAGGGTATGGCTACACCTTC; CDR3: CASSQPGTGKGYGYTF
D: TRBD1; J: TRBJ2-1; V: TRBV23-1; size: NA; DNA: TGCGCCAGCTTCCAAGGGACAGGGGGTGCGAACTTAATCAATGAGCAGTTCTTC; CDR3: CASFQGTGGANLINEQFF
D: NA; J: TRBJ2-2; V: TRBV19; size: NA; DNA: TGTGCCAGTAGTATCCTTCACACCGGGGAGCTGTTTTTT; CDR3: CASSILHTGELFF
D: TRBD1; J: TRBJ1-2; V: TRBV7-2; size: once; DNA: TGTGCCAGCGAGGAAAACAGGGGGCGCGTGAGCTATGGCTACACCTTC; CDR3: CASEENRGRVSYGYTF
D: TRBD1; J: TRBJ1-5; V: TRBV4-2; size: few; DNA: TGTGCCAGCAGCCAACACGCGGGACAGGAGGCTTACAATCAGCCCCAGCATTTT; CDR3: CASSQHAGQEAYNQPQHF
D: TRBD2; J: TRBJ2-3; V: TRBV28; size: NA; DNA: TGTGCCAGCAGTGCACTAGCGGGAGGGCCGGAAGATACGCAGTATTTT; CDR3: CASSALAGGPEDTQYF
D: TRBD2; J: TRBJ2-5; V: TRBV9; size: NA; DNA: TGTGCCAGCAGCCCCCGTCTTAGCGGGCCTGAGACCCAGTACTTC; CDR3: CASSPRLSGPETQYF
D: TRBD1; J: TRBJ2-3; V: TRBV10-3; size: NA; DNA: TGTGCCATCAGTGGGGGACAGGGGAGCACAGATACGCAGTATTTT; CDR3: CAISGGQGSTDTQYF
D: NA; J: TRBJ1-2; V: TRBV29-1; size: NA; DNA: TGCAGCGTTGGACAGTCTAACTATGGCTACACCTTC; CDR3: CSVGQSNYGYTF
D: NA; J: TRBJ1-1; V: TRBV4-3; size: few; DNA: TGCGCCAGCAGCCAAGGTTACGCGTCCACTGAAGCTTTCTTT; CDR3: CASSQGYASTEAFF
D: NA; J: TRBJ2-3; V: TRBV2; size: NA; DNA: TGTGCCAGCAGTGAAGGCTTAGCCACAGATACGCAGTATTTT; CDR3: CASSEGLATDTQYF
D: TRBD1; J: TRBJ2-3; V: TRBV11-3; size: NA; DNA: TGTGCCAGCAGCCCGGGACAGTACACAGATACGCAGTATTTT; CDR3: CASSPGQYTDTQYF
D: TRBD1; J: TRBJ2-7; V: TRBV9; size: NA; DNA: TGTGCCAGCAGCGTAGCCGACAGGGCAATTTACGAGCAGTACTTC; CDR3: CASSVADRAIYEQYF
D: NA; J: TRBJ2-1; V: TRBV10-3; size: NA; DNA: TGTGCCATCAGTGACCCGAACAGGGTTGCGGGTAATGAGCAGTTCTTC; CDR3: CAISDPNRVAGNEQFF
D: NA; J: TRBJ2-5; V: TRBV6-5; size: NA; DNA: TGTGCCAGCAGTTACTATCCACAAGAGACCCAGTACTTC; CDR3: CASSYYPQETQYF
D: NA; J: TRBJ2-5; V: TRBV5-6; size: NA; DNA: TGTGCCAGCAGCTTGGTTGGGGGGTTAGAGACCCAGTACTTC; CDR3: CASSLVGGLETQYF
D: NA; J: TRBJ1-2; V: TRBV7-2; size: NA; DNA: TGTGCCAGCAGCTTAGATGGCAGTACTAACTATGGCTACACCTTC; CDR3: CASSLDGSTNYGYTF
D: TRBD2; J: TRBJ2-2; V: TRBV7-2; size: NA; DNA: TGTGCCAGCAGCTTAGCGCTTGGGGGGGGGAACACCGGGGAGCTGTTTTTT; CDR3: CASSLALGGGNTGELFF
D: TRBD1; J: TRBJ2-1; V: TRBV19; size: NA; DNA: TGTGCCAGTAGTTCTCGGACAGGGCTGACGAGCTCCTACAATGAGCAGTTCTTC; CDR3: CASSSRTGLTSSYNEQFF
D: TRBD1; J: TRBJ2-2; V: TRBV29-1; size: NA; DNA: TGCGGTGGACAGGAGACCGGGGAGCTGTTTTTT; CDR3: CGGQETGELFF
D: TRBD2; J: TRBJ2-5; V: TRBV28; size: NA; DNA: TGTGCCAGCAGATCAGGACTAGCGGGAAAAGAGACCCAGTACTTC; CDR3: CASRSGLAGKETQYF